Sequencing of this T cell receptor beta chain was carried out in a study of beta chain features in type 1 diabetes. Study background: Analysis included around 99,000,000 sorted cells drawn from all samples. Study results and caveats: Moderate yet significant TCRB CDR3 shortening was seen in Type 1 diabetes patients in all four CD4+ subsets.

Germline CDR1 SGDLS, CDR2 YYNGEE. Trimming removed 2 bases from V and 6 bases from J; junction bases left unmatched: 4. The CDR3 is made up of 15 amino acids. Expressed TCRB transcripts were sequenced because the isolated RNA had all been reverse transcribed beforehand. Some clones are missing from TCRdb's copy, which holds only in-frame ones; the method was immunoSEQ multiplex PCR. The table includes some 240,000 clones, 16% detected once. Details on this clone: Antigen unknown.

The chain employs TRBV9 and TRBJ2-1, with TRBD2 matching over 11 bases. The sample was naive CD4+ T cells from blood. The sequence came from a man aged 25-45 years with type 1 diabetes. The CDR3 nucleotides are TGTGCCAGCAGCGTGACTAGCGGGACTCTCAATGAGCAGTTCTTC. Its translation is CASSVTSGTLNEQFF.